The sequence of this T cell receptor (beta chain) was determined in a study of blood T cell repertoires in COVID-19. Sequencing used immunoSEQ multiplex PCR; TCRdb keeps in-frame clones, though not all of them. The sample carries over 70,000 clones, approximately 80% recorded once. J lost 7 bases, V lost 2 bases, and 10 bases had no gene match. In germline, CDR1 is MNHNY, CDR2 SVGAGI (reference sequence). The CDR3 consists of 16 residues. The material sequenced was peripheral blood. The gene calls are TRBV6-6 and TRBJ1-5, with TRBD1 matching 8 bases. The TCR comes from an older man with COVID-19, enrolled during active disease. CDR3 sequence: CASSYAGTGNPQPQHF. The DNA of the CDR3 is TGTGCCAGCAGTTACGCCGGGACAGGAAATCCCCAGCCCCAGCATTTT.